This TCR beta chain was sequenced during a study of early T cells in non-severe SARS-CoV-2 infection. This clonotype was recorded at least ten times. CDR3 length: 16 amino acids. V was cut by 1 base and J by 0 bases, with 9 bases left in between. Germline values: CDR1 LGHNA, CDR2 YNFKEQ. TCRdb redid the calling of the 5' RACE reads with MiXCR, one entry per CDR3 protein. The sample has 40,000 to 50,000 distinct CDR3 sequences; 11% are singletons. Sequencing was performed on whole blood. The V and J genes are TRBV4-2 and TRBJ2-2; the D is unclear. The clonotype comes from an adult who was a healthcare worker with PCR-confirmed SARS-CoV-2 infection or an uninfected control (not recorded which). The chain's CDR3 is CASSQGPQANTGELFF. CDR3 bases: TGTGCCAGCAGCCAAGGTCCGCAGGCGAACACCGGGGAGCTGTTTTTT.